This T cell receptor beta chain originates from a study of blood T cell repertoires in COVID-19. On the study more broadly: The samples span acute and convalescent COVID-19 from the United States, Italy and Spain.

Germline CDR1 is LNHDA and CDR2 is SQIVND (reference sequence). This CDR3 spans 14 amino acids. On this clone: The junction departs from germline at one end; a sequencing error may be responsible.

This table comes from immunoSEQ multiplex PCR, and its TCRdb copy is limited to in-frame clones, with some not included. The sample shows 250,000 or so clones, more than 85% of them seen only once. The sequenced sample was PBMCs or T cells enriched from blood (not recorded which). This sequence was found in a man in his forties or fifties who had been exposed to COVID-19. The chain employs TRBV19 and TRBJ2-7; tentatively, D is TRBD1 (5 bases). CDR3 amino acids: CASRKTDNSYEQHF. The CDR3 region has the DNA TGTGCCAGTAGGAAGACGGACAACTCCTACGAGCAGCACTTC. Variable domain in full (rest from reference TRBV19 and TRBJ2-7): DGGITQSPKYLFRKEGQNVTLSCEQNLNHDAMYWYRQDPGQGLRLIYYSQIVNDFQKGDIAEGYSVSREKKESFPLTVTSAQKNPTAFYLCASRKTDNSYEQHFGPGTRLTVT.